Below are 31 T cell receptor beta chains sequenced from a single sample in a study of blood T cell repertoires in COVID-19. The assay was immunoSEQ multiplex PCR, and TCRdb's table has in-frame clones only and misses some. The data contain approximately 150,000 clones, more than 70% of them seen just once; the ten biggest clones take up around 1.6%. Sequencing input: peripheral blood. These receptors were obtained from a human donor in a cohort sampled during active COVID-19.

This clone was detected only a few times. The chain is built from TRBV23-1 and TRBJ2-2; TRBD1 matches at 7 bases. TRBV23-1 is given ORF status, its function remaining uncertain. V lost 3 bases to trimming and J lost 1 base; unmatched junction nucleotides: 5. The CDR3 contains 16 residues. The DNA for the CDR3 is TGCGCCAGCAGTCACCCAAGGGACAGGAACACCGGGGAGCTGTTTTTT. Translation gives CASSHPRDRNTGELFF.

This clone was recorded once. The rearrangement uses TRBV6-6 and TRBJ1-3; D perhaps matches TRBD1 (6 bases). The CDR3 is 14 residues long. Germline-derived CDR1 and CDR2 are MNHNY and SVGAGI (reference sequence). V was trimmed by 4 bases and J by 0 bases, leaving 7 bases between them. The CDR3 nucleotides read TGTGCCAGCAGTTTGGGGGCCTCTGGAAACACCATATATTTT. It specifies CASSLGASGNTIYF.

This chain uses TRBV5-1 with TRBJ2-5; the match to TRBD2 covers 7 bases. CDR3 length: 15 amino acids. Germline V lookup: CDR1 SGHRS, CDR2 YFSETQ. The V gene end was trimmed by 4 bases and the J gene end by 4 bases; junction bases not matched to a gene: 10. The CDR3 loop is CASSGGEGARETQYF. The CDR3 DNA follows: TGCGCCAGCAGCGGGGGGGAAGGGGCCCGAGAGACCCAGTACTTC.

This clone was observed a handful of times. The chain links TRBV6-5 to TRBJ1-4; D unresolved. CDR1 and CDR2 (germline): MNHEY, SVGAGI. Trimming removed 7 bases at V and 4 bases at J, with 13 bases between. There are 14 residues in the CDR3. Here the CDR3 reads CASTTRSFNEKLFF. The CDR3 nucleotides read TGTGCCAGCACCACGAGAAGTTTTAATGAAAAACTGTTTTTT.

The chain recombines TRBV5-8 with TRBJ1-1, with a possible D match to TRBD1 (5 bases). The V and J ends lost 3 bases and 1 base respectively, with 10 bases between them. CDR3 length: 14 residues. Germline loops: CDR1 SGHTS, CDR2 YDEGEE. CDR3 DNA: TGTGCCAGCAGCTGGGGGGAACCGAACACTGAAGCTTTCTTT. It is translated as CASSWGEPNTEAFF.

A single count supports this clone. This chain connects TRBV4-3 to TRBJ2-7; 8 nucleotides align to TRBD1. The CDR3 consists of 17 residues. Germline V gene sequence: CDR1 LGHNA, CDR2 YSLEER. Germline trimming cut 0 bases from V and 4 bases from J; bases unmatched to any gene: 11. CDR3 sequence reads: CASSQEVTGTGRYEQYF. DNA for the CDR3: TGCGCCAGCAGCCAAGAAGTAACCGGGACAGGACGGTACGAGCAGTACTTC.

The chain employs TRBV18 and TRBJ2-3; 12 bases are a match to TRBD2. V gave up 6 bases and J gave up 1 base; unmatched junction bases: 11. The CDR3 consists of 18 residues. Germline lookup yields CDR1 KGHSH and CDR2 LQKENI. DNA for the CDR3: TGTGCCAGCTCTCGTAGACTAGCGGGGGCCGCGGGCACAGATACGCAGTATTTT. Translation gives CASSRRLAGAAGTDTQYF.

V gene TRBV19 combines with J gene TRBJ1-1, with D perhaps TRBD1 (5 bases). The CDR3 extends over 13 amino acids. Germline V gives CDR1 LNHDA, CDR2 SQIVND (reference sequence). Trimming took 5 bases from V and 4 from J, leaving 11 bases between them. The CDR3 loop reads CASSVGGGTEAFF. DNA of the CDR3: TGTGCCAGTAGTGTCGGCGGGGGCACTGAAGCTTTCTTT.

Turning to this clone: Other DNA sequences in this sample translate to the same CDR3. V usage is TRBV7-9 and J usage is TRBJ1-5; D may be TRBD1 (5 bases). Germline-derived CDR1 and CDR2 are SEHNR and FQNEAQ (reference sequence). V was clipped by 2 bases and J by 4 bases, with 6 bases between them. This CDR3 has 13 residues. The CDR3 coding sequence is TGTGCCAGCAGCTTACAGGGTAATCAGCCCCAGCATTTT. Protein product: CASSLQGNQPQHF.

This clone turned up a few times. V is TRBV19 and J is TRBJ2-4, with D perhaps TRBD2 (6 bases). The CDR3 length is 17 residues. The germline gives CDR1 LNHDA, CDR2 SQIVND (reference sequence). The V and J ends lost 4 bases and 0 bases respectively, with 16 bases between them. The chain's CDR3 is CASSTPLRGIAKNIQYF. CDR3 DNA sequence: TGTGCCAGTAGTACCCCCCTGCGGGGTATAGCCAAAAACATTCAGTACTTC.

The chain has TRBV7-9 and TRBJ2-7; 8 bases map to TRBD2. Trimming removed 3 bases from V and 2 bases from J; junction bases left unmatched: 3. The V gene's germline CDR1 is SEHNR and CDR2 FQNEAQ (reference sequence). The CDR3 sequence is 14 residues long. The CDR3 bases are TGTGCCAGCAGCTTTCCGGGACTAGCCTACGAGCAGTACTTC. It codes for CASSFPGLAYEQYF.

J is TRBJ2-7 and V is TRBV7-9; 7 bases are shared with TRBD1. Germline V gives CDR1 SEHNR, CDR2 FQNEAQ (reference sequence). Losses at the gene ends were 0 bases for V and 4 bases for J; bases not matched to a gene: 3. CDR3 length equals 14 residues. The CDR3 here is CASSLARGIYEQYF. The CDR3 nucleotides are TGTGCCAGCAGCTTAGCCAGGGGGATTTACGAGCAGTACTTC. The full variable domain, its missing parts supplied by reference TRBV7-9 and TRBJ2-7, is DTGVSQNPRHKITKRGQNVTFRCDPISEHNRLYWYRQTLGQGPEFLTYFQNEAQLEKSRLLSDRFSAERPKGSFSTLEIQRTEQGDSAMYLCASSLARGIYEQYFGPGTRLTVT.

The chain uses TRBV6-1 and TRBJ1-6, with D maybe TRBD1 (5 bases). CDR1 and CDR2 from the germline V gene are MNHNS and SASEGT. The CDR3 is made up of 15 amino acids. V gave up 1 base and J gave up 7 bases, with 11 bases separating them. The CDR3 reads CASSEGTTGNSPLHF. The CDR3 coding sequence is TGTGCCAGCAGTGAAGGGACCACAGGCAATTCACCCCTCCACTTT.

The CDR3 sequence is CASSQGLEETQYF. For the CDR3, the DNA is TGCGCCAGCAGCCAAGGACTAGAAGAGACCCAGTACTTC. J is TRBJ2-5 and V is TRBV4-1, with D maybe TRBD2 (6 bases). V lost 1 base, J lost 3 bases, and 6 bases lay in between. Germline CDR1 is MGHRA and CDR2 is YSYEKL. The CDR3 length is 13 residues.

The gene calls are TRBV9 and TRBJ2-1; 8 bases match TRBD2. Germline V gene sequence: CDR1 SGDLS, CDR2 YYNGEE. With V trimmed by 3 bases and J by 12 bases, 8 bases remained unmatched. The CDR3 totals 13 residues. The CDR3 protein is CASSALLAGLQFF. The CDR3 coding sequence is TGTGCCAGCAGCGCCCTGTTAGCGGGGCTGCAGTTCTTC.

The gene calls are TRBV11-2 and TRBJ2-6; 7 nucleotides agree with TRBD1. V was clipped by 4 bases and J by 3 bases; unmatched bases: 12. Germline assignment: CDR1 SGHAT and CDR2 FQNNGV. This CDR3 comprises 18 residues. Written as DNA, the CDR3 is TGTGCCAGCAGCTCCACCCTCCTACAGGGGCTTGGGGCCAACGTCCTGACTTTC. Its protein product is CASSSTLLQGLGANVLTF.

V and J are TRBV13 and TRBJ1-2; 9 bases map to TRBD1. Per germline, CDR1 PRHDT and CDR2 FYEKMQ (reference sequence). V lost 5 bases, J lost 5 bases, and 9 bases stayed unmatched. The CDR3 is 15 residues long. CDR3 nucleotides: TGTGCCAGCAGCGACCTGGACAGGGGAGAATATGGCTACACCTTC. As protein: CASSDLDRGEYGYTF.

The chain combines TRBV3-1 (or the pseudogene TRBV3-2) with TRBJ2-5; D may be TRBD2 (5 bases). CDR3 length: 13 amino acids. V dropped 4 bases and J dropped 2 bases, with 8 bases sitting between them. Per the germline V gene, CDR1 is LGHDT and CDR2 is YNNKEL (reference sequence). As DNA, the CDR3 is TGTGCCAGCAGCCGGAGGAGTCAAGAGACCCAGTACTTC. Its translation is CASSRRSQETQYF.

This clone occurred once. This rearrangement joins TRBV5-1 to TRBJ2-5; 11 bases are a match to TRBD1. In germline, CDR1 is SGHRS, CDR2 YFSETQ. This CDR3 contains 16 residues. Trimming removed 4 bases from V and 4 bases from J; junction bases left unmatched: 9. CDR3 sequence: CASSQNGQGAPETQYF. The CDR3 coding sequence is TGCGCCAGCAGCCAAAACGGACAGGGGGCTCCAGAGACCCAGTACTTC. The entire variable domain, with the rest obtained from reference TRBV5-1 and TRBJ2-5, is as follows: KAGVTQTPRYLIKTRGQQVTLSCSPISGHRSVSWYQQTPGQGLQFLFEYFSETQRNKGNFPGRFSGRQFSNSRSEMNVSTLELGDSALYLCASSQNGQGAPETQYFGPGTRLLVL.

Only one count was recorded for this clone. This chain links TRBV29-1 with TRBJ2-5, with unresolved D. This CDR3 is built from 12 residues. CDR1 SQVTM and CDR2 ANQGSEA come from the germline V gene. The V end lost 4 bases, the J end lost 5 bases, and 11 bases lay between the germline ends. Here the CDR3 reads CSVVLDWETQYF. Written as DNA, the CDR3 is TGCAGCGTTGTTTTAGATTGGGAGACCCAGTACTTC.

The genes are TRBV4-1 and TRBJ1-2; D uncertain. The V gene lost 0 bases and the J gene lost 1 base, with 12 bases spanning the gap. The CDR3 is 16 residues long. The germline gives CDR1 MGHRA, CDR2 YSYEKL. CDR3 sequence (DNA): TGCGCCAGCAGCCAAGAGAGCGGGGTGGATAACTATGGCTACACCTTC. It specifies CASSQESGVDNYGYTF.

This clone was seen more than once but under ten times. The genes are TRBV30 and TRBJ1-3; the match to TRBD1 covers 7 bases. After removal of 4 bases from V and 2 bases from J, the junction contained 2 bases not matched to a gene. The CDR3 has 13 amino acids. Germline loops: CDR1 GTSNPN, CDR2 SVGIG (reference sequence). The CDR3 sequence: CAWTQGTGNTIYF. The DNA of the CDR3 is TGTGCCTGGACACAGGGGACTGGAAACACCATATATTTT.

The CDR3 spells CASSFQGASRQETQYF. Here the CDR3 DNA reads TGTGCCAGCAGCTTCCAGGGGGCGTCGAGGCAAGAGACCCAGTACTTC. This sequence joins TRBV7-2 and TRBJ2-5, with 8 bases lining up with TRBD1. The CDR3 spans 16 residues. Losses at the gene ends were 3 bases for V and 2 bases for J; bases not matched to a gene: 8. Per germline, CDR1 SGHTA and CDR2 FQGNSA.

V usage is TRBV12-5 and J usage is TRBJ2-7, with a tentative D call TRBD1 (8 bases). The CDR3 is 12 residues long. Trimming took off 6 bases at V and 6 bases at J, with 12 bases between the two ends. Germline loops: CDR1 LGHNT, CDR2 FRNRAP. This CDR3 reads CASGQGGSEQYF. CDR3 bases: TGTGCTAGTGGACAGGGGGGGAGCGAGCAGTACTTC.

The V gene is TRBV5-8, the J gene TRBJ1-2; 10 bases are shared with TRBD1. V lost 4 bases, J lost 4 bases, and 4 bases stayed unmatched. CDR3 length: 14 amino acids. Germline CDR1 SGHTS, CDR2 YDEGEE. CDR3 loop: CASSPDRGLYGYTF. For the CDR3, the DNA is TGTGCCAGCAGCCCTGACAGGGGGCTCTATGGCTACACCTTC.

This clone was seen once. The genes are TRBV18 and TRBJ1-5; D is unclear. Germline values: CDR1 KGHSH, CDR2 LQKENI. V lost 3 bases and J lost 4, with 7 bases in between. The CDR3 is made up of 13 amino acids. For the CDR3, the DNA is TGTGCCAGCTCACCGGGCCCAAATCAGCCCCAGCATTTT. Residues: CASSPGPNQPQHF.

The chain combines TRBV5-1 with TRBJ1-1; possible D gene TRBD1, 6 bases. CDR1 SGHRS and CDR2 YFSETQ come from the germline V gene. The CDR3 spans 15 residues. The V and J ends lost 0 bases and 1 base respectively, with 10 bases between them. CDR3 bases: TGCGCCAGCAGCTTGGTACAGGGTGCGAACACTGAAGCTTTCTTT. Translation gives CASSLVQGANTEAFF.

This clone was seen only once. The chain uses TRBV4-1 and TRBJ1-1, with 8 bases identical to TRBD1. Trimming at V came to 1 base and at J to 6 bases, leaving 7 bases not matched to a gene. CDR1 and CDR2 from the germline V gene are MGHRA and YSYEKL. The CDR3 spans 15 residues. Written as DNA, the CDR3 is TGCGCCAGCAGCCAAGCGGACAGGGATGGAGCTGAAGCTTTCTTT. Translated, it gives CASSQADRDGAEAFF.

The rearrangement uses TRBV5-4 and TRBJ1-1, with 9 bases lining up with TRBD1. V lost 3 bases and J lost 1; bases outside the gene matches: 4. CDR3 length equals 15 residues. Germline V lookup: CDR1 SGHNT, CDR2 YYREEE (reference sequence). The CDR3 DNA is TGTGCCAGCAGCTGGCCGGGACAGGGGAACACTGAAGCTTTCTTT. Residues: CASSWPGQGNTEAFF.

With respect to this clone: Relative to the germline gene, one junction end is altered; a read error may explain this. The chain uses TRBV9 and TRBJ1-2, with no clear D. The germline V gene encodes CDR1 SGDLS and CDR2 YYNGEE. This CDR3 is built from 15 residues. CDR3 in amino acids: CASRPGDTTSYGYIF. The CDR3 nucleotides read TGTGCCAGCAGGCCTGGTGACACAACTTCATATGGCTACATCTTC.

The chain uses TRBV9 and TRBJ1-2; the D gene is possibly TRBD1 (5 bases). The CDR3 is 16 amino acids. The ends were cut back, 0 bases at V and 4 bases at J, with 16 bases in the middle. CDR1 and CDR2 (germline): SGDLS, YYNGEE. CDR3 loop: CASSVASGERGYGYTF. In nucleotides, the CDR3 is TGTGCCAGCAGCGTAGCTTCGGGGGAAAGGGGCTATGGCTACACCTTC.